This T cell receptor (beta chain) was documented in a study of identical twins. The CDR3 length is 14 residues. With 1 base removed from V and 1 base from J, the gap between germline ends came to 7 bases. Per germline, CDR1 SGHTA and CDR2 FQGTGA. Overall study findings and caveats: Models underpredicted monozygotic twin sharing of out-of-frame TCR alpha. Out-of-frame alpha sequences shared by twins showed excess low generation probability. Analyses of zero insertions could be partly confounded by invariant MAIT and iNKT cells.

Addition of a universal primer site occurred through template switching, and cDNA carried unique molecular identifiers. One entry per CDR3 protein, called by TCRdb with MiXCR from the 5' RACE reads. The top ten hold around 5.1% of the sample, which has hundreds of thousands of distinct CDR3 sequences, around a tenth seen once. With regard to this clonotype: Its antigen is still unknown.

The sequencing input was memory (CD45RO+) T cells sorted from blood. This chain links TRBV7-3 with TRBJ2-5; TRBD2 might be the D (5 bases). This TCR derives from a woman in her late teens or twenties in good health. The CDR3 is CASSLSGRQETQYF. CDR3 in DNA: TGTGCCAGCAGCTTAAGCGGGCGCCAAGAGACCCAGTACTTC.